This TCR beta chain originates from a study of T cells after yellow fever vaccination. At the level of the study: SMART-Seq v4 Ultra Low Input prepared the low-cell-number fractions.

General observations from the study: Subsequent booster samples again held most clones from primary vaccination (approximately 95% CD4, about 86% CD8). The bulk population could contribute abundant contaminating clonotypes to FACS-sorted repertoires.

J was trimmed by 4 bases and V by 5 bases; bases with no gene match: 9. In germline, CDR1 is SGHTA, CDR2 FQGTGA. The CDR3 loop spans 16 amino acids. TCRdb redid the calling of the 5' RACE reads with MiXCR, one entry per CDR3 protein. This table has approximately 93,000 distinct CDR3 sequences, under 7% appearing once. This clonotype occurred many times. Its antigen is undetermined. The input for sequencing was CD8+ T cells sorted from PBMCs, taken 10 days after the yellow fever booster vaccination. This TCR was sampled from a man aged 18 to 29 who received the YFV17D yellow fever vaccine. This sequence joins TRBV7-3 and TRBJ2-3, with 10 bases matching TRBD1. The CDR3 DNA follows: TGTGCCAGCAGCACGCCGGGACAGGGGTGGGCAGATACGCAGTATTTT. This encodes CASSTPGQGWADTQYF.